The subject of this entry is one T cell receptor beta chain. What it binds is not known. This CDR3 contains 13 residues. Germline CDR1 and CDR2: MNHNY and SVGAGI (reference sequence). Trimming took 7 bases from V and 4 from J, leaving 13 bases between them. Expressed TCRB transcripts got sequenced, as all isolated RNA was reverse transcribed. The protocol was immunoSEQ multiplex PCR, while the TCRdb copy is restricted to in-frame clones and leaves out a portion. The sample has about 160,000 clones; approximately 7.8% are singletons. This sample was taken from a study of beta chain features in type 1 diabetes. Study-wide results and caveats: The study left unresolved whether HLA type influences TCRB rearrangement. People with Type 1 diabetes carried modestly yet significantly shorter TCRB CDR3s in all four CD4+ subsets.

This TCR was recovered from a woman between 40 and 55 years old with type 1 diabetes. Sequencing input: central memory CD4+ T cells from blood. This chain joins TRBV6-6 and TRBJ1-1, with no clear D. In DNA form, the CDR3 reads TGTGCCAGCACCATACATTCGGGCACTGAAGCTTTCTTT. Residues: CASTIHSGTEAFF.